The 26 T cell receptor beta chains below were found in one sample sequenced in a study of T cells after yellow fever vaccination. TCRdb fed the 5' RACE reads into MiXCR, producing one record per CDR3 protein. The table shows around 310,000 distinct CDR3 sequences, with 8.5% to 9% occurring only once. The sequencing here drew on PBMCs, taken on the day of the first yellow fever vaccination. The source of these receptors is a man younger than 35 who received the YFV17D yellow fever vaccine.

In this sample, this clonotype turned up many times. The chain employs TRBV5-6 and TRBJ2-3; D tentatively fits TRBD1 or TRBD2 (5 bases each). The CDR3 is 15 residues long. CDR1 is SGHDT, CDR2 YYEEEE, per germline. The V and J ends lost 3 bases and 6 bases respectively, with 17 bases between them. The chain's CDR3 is CASSWGPTLRDTQYF. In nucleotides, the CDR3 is TGTGCCAGCAGCTGGGGACCGACCCTCAGGGATACGCAGTATTTT.

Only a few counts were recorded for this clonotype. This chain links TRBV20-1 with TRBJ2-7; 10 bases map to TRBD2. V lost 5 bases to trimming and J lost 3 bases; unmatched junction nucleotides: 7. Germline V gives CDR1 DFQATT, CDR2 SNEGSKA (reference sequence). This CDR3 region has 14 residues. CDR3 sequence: CSAGPSGGYYEQYF. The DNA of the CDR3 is TGCAGTGCTGGCCCTAGCGGGGGATACTACGAGCAGTACTTC.

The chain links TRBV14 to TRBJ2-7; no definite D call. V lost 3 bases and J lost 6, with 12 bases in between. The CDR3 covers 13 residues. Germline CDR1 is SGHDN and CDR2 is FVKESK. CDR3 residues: CASSQVSLGEQYF. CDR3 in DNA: TGTGCCAGCAGCCAGGTATCCCTGGGCGAGCAGTACTTC.

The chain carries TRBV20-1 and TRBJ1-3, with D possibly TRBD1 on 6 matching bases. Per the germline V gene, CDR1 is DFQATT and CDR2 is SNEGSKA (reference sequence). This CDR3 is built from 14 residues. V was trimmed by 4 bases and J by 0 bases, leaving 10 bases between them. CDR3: CSAKGTNSGNTIYF. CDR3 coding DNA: TGCAGTGCTAAGGGGACAAACTCTGGAAACACCATATATTTT.

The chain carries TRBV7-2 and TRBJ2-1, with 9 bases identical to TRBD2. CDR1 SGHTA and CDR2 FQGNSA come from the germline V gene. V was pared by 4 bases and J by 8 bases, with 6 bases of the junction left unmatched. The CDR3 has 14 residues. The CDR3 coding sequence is TGTGCCAGCAGCTGGGGCGGGGGGGCGGATGAGCAGTTCTTC. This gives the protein CASSWGGGADEQFF.

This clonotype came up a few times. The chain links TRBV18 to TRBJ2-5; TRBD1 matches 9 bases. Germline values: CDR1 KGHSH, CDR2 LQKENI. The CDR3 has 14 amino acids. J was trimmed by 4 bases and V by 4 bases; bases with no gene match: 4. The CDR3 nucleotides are TGTGCCAGCTCACGGGGACAGGGTTTAGAGACCCAGTACTTC. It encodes CASSRGQGLETQYF.

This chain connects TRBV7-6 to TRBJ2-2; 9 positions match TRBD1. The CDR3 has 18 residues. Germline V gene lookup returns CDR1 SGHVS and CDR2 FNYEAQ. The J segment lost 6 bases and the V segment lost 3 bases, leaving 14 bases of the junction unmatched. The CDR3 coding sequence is TGTGCCAGCAGCTTGTTTACCGGGACAGGGAAGATGCCCGGGGAGCTGTTTTTT. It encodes CASSLFTGTGKMPGELFF.

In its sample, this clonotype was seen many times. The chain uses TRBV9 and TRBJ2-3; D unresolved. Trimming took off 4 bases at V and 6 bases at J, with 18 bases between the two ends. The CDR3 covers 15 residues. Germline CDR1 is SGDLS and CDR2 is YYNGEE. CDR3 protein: CASSPSRITPDTQYF. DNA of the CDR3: TGTGCCAGCAGCCCTTCGAGGATTACTCCTGATACGCAGTATTTT.

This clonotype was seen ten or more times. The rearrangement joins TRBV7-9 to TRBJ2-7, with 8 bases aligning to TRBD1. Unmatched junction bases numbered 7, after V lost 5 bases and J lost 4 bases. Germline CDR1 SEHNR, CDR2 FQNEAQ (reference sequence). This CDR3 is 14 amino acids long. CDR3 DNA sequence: TGTGCCAGCAGCGGATCGGACAGGGATTACGAGCAGTACGTC. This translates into CASSGSDRDYEQYV.

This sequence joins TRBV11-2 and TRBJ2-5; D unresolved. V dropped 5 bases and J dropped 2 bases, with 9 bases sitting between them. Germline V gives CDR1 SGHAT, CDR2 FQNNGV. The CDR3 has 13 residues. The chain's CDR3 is CASSKQVQETQYF. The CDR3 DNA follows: TGTGCCAGCAGCAAGCAGGTTCAAGAGACCCAGTACTTC.

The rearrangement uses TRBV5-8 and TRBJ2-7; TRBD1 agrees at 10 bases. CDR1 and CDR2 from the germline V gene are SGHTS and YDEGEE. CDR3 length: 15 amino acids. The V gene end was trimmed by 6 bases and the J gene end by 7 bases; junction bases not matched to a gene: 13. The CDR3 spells CASKLRDRGVSEQYF. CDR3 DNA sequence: TGTGCCAGCAAGCTTCGGGACAGGGGTGTTTCGGAGCAGTACTTC.

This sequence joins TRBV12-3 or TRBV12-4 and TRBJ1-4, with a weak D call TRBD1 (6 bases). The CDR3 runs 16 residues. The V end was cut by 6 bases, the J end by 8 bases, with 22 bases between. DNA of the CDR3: TGTGCCAGCAGCCCCTCGTGGGCAGGGGCGAACGAAAAACTGTTTTTT. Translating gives CASSPSWAGANEKLFF.

The CDR3 loop reads CASSSRTMNTGELFF. DNA for the CDR3: TGTGCCAGCAGCTCAAGGACAATGAACACCGGGGAGCTGTTTTTT. The chain employs TRBV7-3 and TRBJ2-2; possibly TRBD1 for D (5 bases). Trimming took 4 bases from V and 1 from J, leaving 10 bases between them. CDR1 and CDR2 from the germline V gene are SGHTA and FQGTGA. CDR3 length: 15 amino acids.

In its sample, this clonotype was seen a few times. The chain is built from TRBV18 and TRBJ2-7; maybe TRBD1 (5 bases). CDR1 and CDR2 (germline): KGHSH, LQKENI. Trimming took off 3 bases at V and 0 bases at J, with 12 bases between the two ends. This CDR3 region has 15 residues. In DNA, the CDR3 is TGTGCCAGCTCACCCGAGTCAGGGATCTCCTACGAGCAGTACGTC. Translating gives CASSPESGISYEQYV.

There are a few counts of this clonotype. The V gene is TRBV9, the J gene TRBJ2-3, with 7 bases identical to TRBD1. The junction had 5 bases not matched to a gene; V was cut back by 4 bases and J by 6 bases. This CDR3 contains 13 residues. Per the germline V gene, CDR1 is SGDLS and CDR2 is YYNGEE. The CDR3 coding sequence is TGTGCCAGCAGCCCCTCGACAGGGGATACGCAGTATTTT. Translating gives CASSPSTGDTQYF.

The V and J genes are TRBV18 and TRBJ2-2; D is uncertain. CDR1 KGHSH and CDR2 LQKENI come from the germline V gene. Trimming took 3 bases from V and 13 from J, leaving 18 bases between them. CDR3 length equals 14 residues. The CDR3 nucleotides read TGTGCCAGCTCACCGAACAGACAAACCAGCCTGCTGTTTTTT. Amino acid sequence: CASSPNRQTSLLFF.

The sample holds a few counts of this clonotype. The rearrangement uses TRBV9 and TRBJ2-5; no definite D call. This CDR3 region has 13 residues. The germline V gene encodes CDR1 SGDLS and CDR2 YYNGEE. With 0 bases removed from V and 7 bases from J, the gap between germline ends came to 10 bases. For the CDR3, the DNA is TGTGCCAGCAGCGTAGTGACGGAATCGACCCAGTACTTC. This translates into CASSVVTESTQYF. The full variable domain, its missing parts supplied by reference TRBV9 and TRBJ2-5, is DSGVTQTPKHLITATGQRVTLRCSPRSGDLSVYWYQQSLDQGLQFLIQYYNGEERAKGNILERFSAQQFPDLHSELNLSSLELGDSALYFCASSVVTESTQYFGPGTRLLVL.

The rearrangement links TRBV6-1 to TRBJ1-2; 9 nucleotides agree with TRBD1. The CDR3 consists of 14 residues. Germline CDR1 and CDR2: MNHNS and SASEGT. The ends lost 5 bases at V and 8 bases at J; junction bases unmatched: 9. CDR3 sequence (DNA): TGTGCCAGCAGTCCCCCGGACAGGGGCCACGGCTACACCTTC. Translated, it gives CASSPPDRGHGYTF.

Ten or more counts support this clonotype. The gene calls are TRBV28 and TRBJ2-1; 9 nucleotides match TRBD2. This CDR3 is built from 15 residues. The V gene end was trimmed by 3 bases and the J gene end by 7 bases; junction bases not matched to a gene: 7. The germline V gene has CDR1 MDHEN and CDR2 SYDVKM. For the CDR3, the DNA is TGTGCCAGCAGTTTGGCGGGGGGGAGTACAAATGAGCAGTTCTTC. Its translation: CASSLAGGSTNEQFF.

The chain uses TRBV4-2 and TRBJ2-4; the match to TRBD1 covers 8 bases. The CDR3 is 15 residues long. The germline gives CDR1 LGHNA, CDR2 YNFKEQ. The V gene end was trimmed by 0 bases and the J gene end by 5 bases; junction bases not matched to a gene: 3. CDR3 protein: CASSQDRGPENIQYF. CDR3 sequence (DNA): TGTGCCAGCAGCCAAGACAGGGGGCCGGAAAACATTCAGTACTTC.

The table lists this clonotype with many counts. The CDR3 region has the DNA TGCAGCGTTCGGGTGGTTCAGTCTGGGGCCAACGTCCTGACTTTC. Translating gives CSVRVVQSGANVLTF. The chain links TRBV29-1 to TRBJ2-6; D unclear. Germline V gene data show CDR1 as SQVTM and CDR2 as ANQGSEA. The CDR3 contains 15 residues. V lost 5 bases and J lost 1, with 12 bases in between.

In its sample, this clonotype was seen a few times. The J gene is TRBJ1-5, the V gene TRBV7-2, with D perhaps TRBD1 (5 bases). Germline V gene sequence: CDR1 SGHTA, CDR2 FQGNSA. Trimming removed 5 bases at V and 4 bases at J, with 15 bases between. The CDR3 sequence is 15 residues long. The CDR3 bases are TGTGCCAGCAGCCCCTCGGGACTGCAGAATCAGCCCCAGCATTTT. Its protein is CASSPSGLQNQPQHF. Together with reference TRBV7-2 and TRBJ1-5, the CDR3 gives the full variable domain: GAGVSQSPSNKVTEKGKDVELRCDPISGHTALYWYRQSLGQGLEFLIYFQGNSAPDKSGLPSDRFSAERTGGSVSTLTIQRTQQEDSAVYLCASSPSGLQNQPQHFGDGTRLSIL.

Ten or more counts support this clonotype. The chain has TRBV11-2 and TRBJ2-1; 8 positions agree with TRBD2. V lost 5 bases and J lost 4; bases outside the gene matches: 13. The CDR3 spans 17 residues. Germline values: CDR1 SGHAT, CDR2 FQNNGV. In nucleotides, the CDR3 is TGTGCCAGCAGCCCCGGGAGGGGCGTCCAGCGGTACAATGAGCAGTTCTTC. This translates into CASSPGRGVQRYNEQFF. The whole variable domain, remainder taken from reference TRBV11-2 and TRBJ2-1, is EAGVAQSPRYKIIEKRQSVAFWCNPISGHATLYWYQQILGQGPKLLIQFQNNGVVDDSQLPKDRFSAERLKGVDSTLKIQPAKLEDSAVYLCASSPGRGVQRYNEQFFGPGTRLTVL.

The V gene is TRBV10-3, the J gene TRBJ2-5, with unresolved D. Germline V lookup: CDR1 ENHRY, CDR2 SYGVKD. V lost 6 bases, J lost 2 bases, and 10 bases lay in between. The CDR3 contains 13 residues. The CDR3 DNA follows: TGTGCCATCAGCCGACATCCGCAAGAGACCCAGTACTTC. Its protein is CAISRHPQETQYF.

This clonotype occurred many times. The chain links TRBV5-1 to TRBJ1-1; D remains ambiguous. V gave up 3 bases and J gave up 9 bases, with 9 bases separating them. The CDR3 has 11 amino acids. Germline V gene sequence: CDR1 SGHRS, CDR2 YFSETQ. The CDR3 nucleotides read TGCGCCAGCAGCTCGACGGGGAAAGCTTTCTTT. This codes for CASSSTGKAFF.

The DNA of the CDR3 is TGCAGTGCTAAAAGCCTACTAGCGGGGGAAGCAGATACGCAGTATTTT. This translates into CSAKSLLAGEADTQYF. The gene calls are TRBV20-1 and TRBJ2-3; 11 nucleotides match TRBD2. The CDR3 covers 16 residues. Germline CDR1 and CDR2: DFQATT and SNEGSKA (reference sequence). The J segment lost 4 bases and the V segment lost 4 bases, leaving 10 bases of the junction unmatched.